Listed below are T cell receptor beta chains from one sample, sequenced in a study of OX40 agonist ivuxolimab in advanced cancers. The table came from immunoSEQ multiplex PCR; TCRdb's copy has only in-frame clones and leaves some out. The sample carries about 80,000 clones, 65% to 90% recorded once. The source was CD4+ or CD8+ T cells sorted from blood, collected in a trial of the OX40 agonist ivuxolimab. These receptors were collected from an adult with an advanced solid tumor such as melanoma, head and neck, liver or kidney cancer. Both conserved end residues are part of each CDR3. D genes are given only for firm matches. The size entry is marked missing in some rows and otherwise reads once, few, many or a size class.

j_gene: TRBJ1-1
v_gene: TRBV6-6
d_gene: .
abundance: .
CDR3aa: CASTQWQPGTEAFF
CDR3nt: TGTGCCAGCACCCAGTGGCAGCCGGGGACTGAAGCTTTCTTT

j_gene: TRBJ2-1
v_gene: TRBV9
d_gene: .
abundance: .
CDR3aa: CASSVDGLNEQFF
CDR3nt: TGTGCCAGCAGCGTAGACGGTCTCAATGAGCAGTTCTTC

j_gene: TRBJ2-5
v_gene: TRBV15
d_gene: .
abundance: .
CDR3aa: CATSRELRGETQYF
CDR3nt: TGTGCCACCAGCAGAGAGCTGCGGGGCGAGACCCAGTACTTC

j_gene: TRBJ2-7
v_gene: TRBV18
d_gene: .
abundance: .
CDR3aa: CASSLQGRDPYEQYF
CDR3nt: TGTGCCAGCTCACTACAGGGTAGGGACCCCTACGAGCAGTACTTC

j_gene: TRBJ2-7
v_gene: TRBV28
d_gene: .
abundance: .
CDR3aa: CASSLEGLSYEQYF
CDR3nt: TGTGCCAGCAGTTTGGAGGGCCTCTCCTACGAGCAGTACTTC

j_gene: TRBJ2-2
v_gene: TRBV12-5
d_gene: .
abundance: .
CDR3aa: CAIRKLVDTGELFF
CDR3nt: TGTGCAATTAGGAAACTAGTCGACACCGGGGAGCTGTTTTTT

j_gene: TRBJ2-7
v_gene: TRBV4-3
d_gene: .
abundance: few
CDR3aa: CASSQDRTSPVYEQYF
CDR3nt: TGCGCCAGCAGCCAAGATCGCACATCCCCCGTTTACGAGCAGTACTTC

j_gene: TRBJ1-4
v_gene: TRBV30
d_gene: .
abundance: .
CDR3aa: CAWSFVLRASNEKLFF
CDR3nt: TGTGCCTGGAGTTTCGTACTGAGGGCCTCTAATGAAAAACTGTTTTTT

j_gene: TRBJ1-2
v_gene: TRBV28
d_gene: .
abundance: .
CDR3aa: CASIMGNRLLGGYTF
CDR3nt: TGTGCCAGCATTATGGGAAACAGATTACTCGGTGGCTACACCTTC

j_gene: TRBJ2-5
v_gene: TRBV29-1
d_gene: .
abundance: .
CDR3aa: CSVEDQLARTSQYF
CDR3nt: TGCAGCGTTGAAGATCAGCTAGCCCGAACGTCCCAGTACTTC

j_gene: TRBJ1-2
v_gene: TRBV4-3
d_gene: TRBD1
abundance: .
CDR3aa: CASSQDPHGTGGGYTF
CDR3nt: TGCGCCAGCAGCCAGGACCCACATGGGACAGGGGGAGGCTACACCTTC